The 12 T cell receptor beta chains in this list originate from one sample, sequenced in a study of shared clonotypes between healthy human individuals. TCRdb's copy holds only in-frame clones and misses some; the assay was immunoSEQ multiplex PCR. The data contain 450,000 to 500,000 clones, approximately 82% of them singletons. Material for sequencing was PBMCs. The receptors stem from a woman aged 40 to 55 in good health. Some clones in this sample may be carry-over from other donors' samples.

The CDR3: CASSLSTRLAGALLTYEQYF. CDR3 sequence (DNA): TGCGCCAGCAGCTTGAGCACTCGTCTAGCGGGAGCCCTCCTAACCTACGAGCAGTACTTC. The chain recombines TRBV5-1 with TRBJ2-7, with 10 bases identical to TRBD2. Germline V gene lookup returns CDR1 SGHRS and CDR2 YFSETQ. The trim removed 1 base at V and 2 bases at J, leaving 18 bases unmatched. The CDR3 has 20 residues.

The chain joins TRBV2 to TRBJ1-5; a possible D gene is TRBD1 (6 bases). The germline V gene encodes CDR1 SNHLY and CDR2 FYNNEI. V was trimmed by 7 bases and J by 6 bases, leaving 13 bases between them. The CDR3 spans 13 residues. The CDR3 sequence: CASTGHWSQPQHF. The CDR3 coding sequence is TGTGCCAGCACGGGACACTGGAGTCAGCCCCAGCATTTT.

This clone was recorded a few times. CDR3: CASSSGTGNSPLHF. As DNA, the CDR3 is TGTGCCAGCTCATCCGGGACAGGGAATTCACCCCTCCACTTT. V is TRBV18 and J is TRBJ1-6; 9 bases are a match to TRBD1. Germline loops: CDR1 KGHSH, CDR2 LQKENI. This CDR3 has 14 amino acids. With 5 bases clipped from V and 7 bases from J, the junction kept 3 bases outside the gene matches. Based on the CDR3 plus reference TRBV18 and TRBJ1-6, the full variable domain is NAGVMQNPRHLVRRRGQEARLRCSPMKGHSHVYWYRQLPEEGLKFMVYLQKENIIDESGMPKERFSAEFPKEGPSILRIQQVVRGDSAAYFCASSSGTGNSPLHFGNGTRLTVT.

This clone was observed a single time. The CDR3 loop is CASSPRAGIPQSAQYF. As DNA, the CDR3 is TGTGCCAGCAGCCCTAGGGCGGGAATACCCCAATCGGCCCAGTACTTC. The rearrangement uses TRBV7-2 and TRBJ2-5; D may be TRBD2 (6 bases). This CDR3 is built from 16 residues. The germline CDR1 and CDR2 sequences are SGHTA and FQGNSA. V lost 5 bases and J 9 bases, leaving 25 bases between the germline ends.

The rearrangement joins TRBV29-1 to TRBJ1-4; D unresolved. The CDR3 sequence is 11 residues long. Germline-derived CDR1 and CDR2 are SQVTM and ANQGSEA. V lost 6 bases to trimming and J lost 7 bases, with 9 bases between them. CDR3 residues: CSVPAGEKLFF. CDR3 bases: TGCAGCGTCCCCGCGGGTGAAAAACTGTTTTTT.

The gene calls are TRBV19 and TRBJ2-6; tentatively, D is TRBD1 (6 bases). Germline-derived CDR1 and CDR2 are LNHDA and SQIVND (reference sequence). CDR3 length: 14 residues. Trimming stripped 10 bases from V and 2 bases from J, with 12 bases between. CDR3 sequence reads: CATKDSPGANVLTF. CDR3 in DNA: TGTGCCACCAAGGACAGTCCTGGGGCCAACGTCCTGACTTTC.

The V call is TRBV10-3, the J call TRBJ2-5; maybe TRBD1 (5 bases). V gave up 4 bases and J gave up 1 base, with 7 bases separating them. CDR1 and CDR2 from the germline V gene are ENHRY and SYGVKD. This CDR3 comprises 13 residues. The CDR3 DNA is TGTGCCATCAGTGCCAGGGCCCAAGAGACCCAGTACTTC. This translates into CAISARAQETQYF.

CDR3 DNA sequence: TGTGCCAGCAGCTTAGCCATCGGAACAGATACGCAGTATTTT. This sequence encodes CASSLAIGTDTQYF. The V and J genes are TRBV7-2 and TRBJ2-3, with D hard to call. The V and J ends lost 0 bases and 3 bases respectively, with 7 bases between them. The CDR3 is made up of 14 amino acids. Germline V gene lookup returns CDR1 SGHTA and CDR2 FQGNSA. The complete variable domain, with remaining parts taken from reference TRBV7-2 and TRBJ2-3, reads GAGVSQSPSNKVTEKGKDVELRCDPISGHTALYWYRQSLGQGLEFLIYFQGNSAPDKSGLPSDRFSAERTGGSVSTLTIQRTQQEDSAVYLCASSLAIGTDTQYFGPGTRLTVL.

This chain joins TRBV28 and TRBJ2-5, with D possibly TRBD1 on 6 matching bases. Per germline, CDR1 MDHEN and CDR2 SYDVKM. The CDR3 length is 15 residues. V lost 6 bases and J 0 bases, leaving 14 bases between the germline ends. The CDR3 region is CASRLGQLYQETQYF. CDR3 bases: TGTGCCAGCAGACTAGGACAGTTATACCAAGAGACCCAGTACTTC.

The gene calls are TRBV2 and TRBJ2-7; D remains unclear. Looked up from germline, CDR1 is SNHLY and CDR2 is FYNNEI. The CDR3 covers 11 residues. V was shortened by 5 bases and J by 3 bases, with 5 bases between the two germline ends. CDR3 in amino acids: CASSLGYEQYF. CDR3 nucleotides: TGTGCCAGCAGTCTGGGCTACGAGCAGTACTTC.

This clone was seen a few times. V and J are TRBV7-7 and TRBJ2-3, with TRBD1 as a possible D gene (5 bases). The germline V and J ends were trimmed by 5 bases and 3 bases, with 9 bases remaining between them. This CDR3 spans 13 amino acids. Germline V gene sequence: CDR1 SSHAT, CDR2 FNYEAQ (reference sequence). The CDR3, as DNA: TGTGCCAGCAGCCAAGACAGTACAGATACGCAGTATTTT. Protein product: CASSQDSTDTQYF. Using reference TRBV7-7 and TRBJ2-3 for the parts outside the CDR3, the full variable domain is GAGVSQSPRYKVTKRGQDVTLRCDPISSHATLYWYQQALGQGPEFLTYFNYEAQPDKSGLPSDRFSAERPEGSISTLTIQRTEQRDSAMYRCASSQDSTDTQYFGPGTRLTVL.

The V call is TRBV2, the J call TRBJ2-7; 7 bases match TRBD2. Germline V lookup: CDR1 SNHLY, CDR2 FYNNEI. V shed 6 bases, J shed 0 bases, and the junction held 8 bases outside the gene matches. The CDR3 consists of 15 residues. The CDR3 sequence is CASRSAGQSSYEQYF. CDR3 nucleotide sequence: TGTGCCAGCAGGTCAGCGGGGCAAAGCTCCTACGAGCAGTACTTC.